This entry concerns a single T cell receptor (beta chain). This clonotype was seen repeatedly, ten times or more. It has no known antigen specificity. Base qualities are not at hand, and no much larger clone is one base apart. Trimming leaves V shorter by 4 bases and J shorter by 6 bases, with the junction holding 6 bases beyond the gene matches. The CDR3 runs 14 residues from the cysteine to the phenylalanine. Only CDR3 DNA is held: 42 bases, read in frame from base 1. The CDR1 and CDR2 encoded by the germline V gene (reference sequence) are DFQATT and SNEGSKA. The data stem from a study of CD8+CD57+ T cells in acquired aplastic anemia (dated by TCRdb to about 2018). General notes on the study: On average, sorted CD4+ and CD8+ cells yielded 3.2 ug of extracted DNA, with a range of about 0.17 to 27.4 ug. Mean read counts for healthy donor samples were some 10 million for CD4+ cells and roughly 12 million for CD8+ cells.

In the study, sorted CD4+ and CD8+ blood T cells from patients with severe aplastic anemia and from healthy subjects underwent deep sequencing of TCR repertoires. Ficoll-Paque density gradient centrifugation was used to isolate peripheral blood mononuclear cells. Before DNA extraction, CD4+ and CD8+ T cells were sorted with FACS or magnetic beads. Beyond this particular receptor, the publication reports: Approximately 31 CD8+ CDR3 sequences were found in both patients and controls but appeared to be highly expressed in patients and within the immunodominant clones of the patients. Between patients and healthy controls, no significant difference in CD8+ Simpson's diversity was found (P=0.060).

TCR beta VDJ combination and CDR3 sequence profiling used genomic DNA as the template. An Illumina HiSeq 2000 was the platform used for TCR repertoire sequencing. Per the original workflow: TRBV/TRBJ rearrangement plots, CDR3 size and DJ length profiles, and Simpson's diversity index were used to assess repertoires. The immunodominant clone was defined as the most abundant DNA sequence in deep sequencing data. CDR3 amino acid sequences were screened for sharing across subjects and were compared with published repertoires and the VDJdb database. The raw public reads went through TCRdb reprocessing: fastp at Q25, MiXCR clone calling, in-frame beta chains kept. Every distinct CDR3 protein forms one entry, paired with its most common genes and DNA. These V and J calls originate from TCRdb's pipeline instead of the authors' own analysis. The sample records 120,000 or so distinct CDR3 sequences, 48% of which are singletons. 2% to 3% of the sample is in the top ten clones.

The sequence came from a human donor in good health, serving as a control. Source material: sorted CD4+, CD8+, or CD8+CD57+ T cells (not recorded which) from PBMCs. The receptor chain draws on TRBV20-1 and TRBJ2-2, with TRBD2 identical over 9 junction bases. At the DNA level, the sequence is TGCAGTGCTATGCGGGGGGGCCGTGCCGGGGAGCTGTTTTTT. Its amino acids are CSAMRGGRAGELFF.